A selection of T cell receptor beta chains follows, all from one sample in a study of vaccination and CD4 T cells after COVID-19. TCRdb reprocessed the PCR reads with MiXCR, giving one entry per CDR3 protein. This table holds roughly 7,500 distinct CDR3 sequences, about 50% found once. No antigen is known for these receptors. Specimen: CD4+ T cells from blood, cultured in vitro. Receptor source: a human donor who had recovered from COVID-19. Each CDR3 is given with its conserved first and last residue. The D gene is left open where the match is weak. Rows give clone size only sometimes, using once, few, many, or a class for an expanded clone.

>TRBV12-3/TRBV12-4|TRBD2|-|TRBJ2-7
CASRTSGGLRVQYF
TGTGCCAGCAGGACTAGCGGGGGTCTACGAGTGCAGTACTTC
>TRBV27|TRBD2|-|TRBJ2-3
CASTPLGSGRADTQYF
TGTGCCAGCACCCCTCTGGGTAGCGGGAGGGCGGATACGCAGTATTTT
>TRBV7-2|-|few|TRBJ1-1
CASSHDGTRNTEAFF
TGTGCCAGCAGCCATGACGGAACACGGAACACTGAAGCTTTCTTT
>TRBV19|TRBD1|few|TRBJ1-2
CASSIKGQGDYGYTF
TGTGCCAGTAGTATAAAAGGACAGGGCGACTATGGCTACACCTTC
>TRBV6-2/TRBV6-3|TRBD1|-|TRBJ1-5
CASKGGQPNQPQHF
TGTGCCAGCAAGGGGGGACAGCCAAATCAGCCCCAGCATTTT
>TRBV6-1|-|few|TRBJ1-1
CASSQRERNTEAFF
TGTGCCAGCAGCCAACGGGAGAGAAACACTGAAGCTTTCTTT
>TRBV28|TRBD1|few|TRBJ1-5
CASRPTGGAYQPQHF
TGTGCCAGCAGACCAACAGGGGGCGCGTATCAGCCCCAGCATTTT
>TRBV20-1|TRBD2|-|TRBJ2-1
CSARGLAGFSSYNEQFF
TGCAGTGCTAGAGGGCTAGCGGGATTTAGCTCCTACAATGAGCAGTTCTTC
>TRBV7-8|-|-|TRBJ1-5
CASSLVAGTPQPQHF
TGTGCCAGCAGCTTAGTCGCCGGGACTCCCCAGCCCCAGCATTTT
>TRBV20-1|-|-|TRBJ1-2
CSASSRKGGYTF
TGCAGTGCTAGTTCGCGGAAGGGTGGCTACACCTTC